Here is one TCR beta chain with its context. Its antigen remains unidentified. This sample was taken from a study of monozygotic twins with inflammatory bowel disease. Study results and limitations: The results supported no single strong signal or clonotype associated with IBD. Clonotype sharing was lower in IBD patients than healthy twins, most markedly with disease activity. Diversity of TCRbeta measured by inverse Simpson was lower in IBD patients than in healthy co-twins.

With the 5' RACE reads reprocessed, TCRdb shows one record per CDR3 protein and no DNA. This repertoire comprises approximately 140,000 distinct CDR3 sequences; its ten largest clones make up under 2.5%. This clonotype originated in a human donor with ulcerative colitis or Crohn's disease, or a healthy co-twin of an affected twin (not recorded which). The material sequenced was blood.

CDR3 region: CASSFKGATDTQYF. The chain has TRBV5-6 and TRBJ2-3; TCRdb's D gene call, TRBD1, goes unchecked for lack of DNA. CDR1 SGHDT and CDR2 YYEEEE come from the germline V gene. CDR3 length: 14 residues.